One sample yielded the 32 T cell receptor beta chains listed below, sequenced in a study of blood T cells in healthy people across ages. Next came a second PCR, run for about 7 to 12 cycles, which used a sample-barcoded 5' primer along with a J-beta primer mix. TCRdb fed the 5' RACE reads into MiXCR, producing one record per CDR3 protein. Altogether around 820,000 distinct CDR3 sequences are present, around 25% being singletons, with the ten largest covering 3% to 4.5%. These sequences were also reported in another study, on T cells of mothers and their children.

The sequencing input was blood. Receptor source: a boy between 5 and 17 years old in good health.

This clonotype was recorded a few times. The chain is built from TRBV18 and TRBJ2-5, with D perhaps TRBD1 (5 bases). The CDR3 extends over 15 amino acids. Germline-derived CDR1 and CDR2 are KGHSH and LQKENI. The V and J ends lost 1 base and 0 bases respectively, with 9 bases between them. CDR3 sequence reads: CASSPQLGDQETQYF. The CDR3 nucleotides read TGTGCCAGCTCACCACAGTTAGGGGACCAAGAGACCCAGTACTTC.

V is TRBV4-3 and J is TRBJ1-6; unclear D gene. The germline V gene encodes CDR1 LGHNA and CDR2 YSLEER. The CDR3 has 15 amino acids. V lost 0 bases and J 7 bases, leaving 10 bases between the germline ends. The CDR3 is CASSQDYAANSPLHF. CDR3 coding DNA: TGCGCCAGCAGCCAAGATTATGCAGCCAATTCACCCCTCCACTTT.

The chain employs TRBV20-1 and TRBJ2-3; 8 nucleotides line up with TRBD2. With 3 bases clipped from V and 2 bases from J, the junction kept 7 bases outside the gene matches. Germline V CDR1 and CDR2: DFQATT, SNEGSKA (reference sequence). The CDR3 is 15 amino acids. This chain's CDR3 is CSASWSGRATDTQYF. The DNA for the CDR3 is TGCAGTGCTAGTTGGAGCGGGAGAGCCACAGATACGCAGTATTTT.

The table lists this clonotype with a few counts. CDR3 sequence (DNA): TGTGCCACCAGCACGATGGACTATCAAGAGACCCAGTACTTC. Protein: CATSTMDYQETQYF. The chain carries TRBV15 and TRBJ2-5; D is perhaps TRBD2 (6 bases). CDR1 LNHNV and CDR2 YYDKDF come from the germline V gene (reference sequence). The CDR3 contains 14 residues. Trimming removed 4 bases from V and 2 bases from J, with 11 bases in between.

The chain employs TRBV5-4 and TRBJ2-5; D remains unclear. V lost 1 base, J lost 5 bases, and 9 bases lay in between. CDR3 length: 13 residues. Germline V CDR1 and CDR2: SGHNT, YYREEE (reference sequence). CDR3 in amino acids: CASSLIYGETQYF. DNA for the CDR3: TGTGCCAGCAGCTTGATCTATGGCGAGACCCAGTACTTC.

The chain links TRBV7-2 to TRBJ1-4, with TRBD1 as a possible D gene (6 bases). From germline, CDR1 is SGHTA and CDR2 FQGNSA. The CDR3 runs to 14 residues. Between the trimmed V and J ends, which lost 2 bases and 7 bases, there was a span of 11 bases. CDR3 in DNA: TGTGCCAGCAGCTTACGACAGGCGAGTGAAAAACTGTTTTTT. This gives the protein CASSLRQASEKLFF.

The CDR3, as DNA: TGTGCCAGCACCTTGGGACAGGGTACCTACGAGCAGTACTTC. This codes for CASTLGQGTYEQYF. V usage is TRBV6-2 or TRBV6-3 and J usage is TRBJ2-5, with 9 bases matching TRBD1. With the DNA end fitting TRBJ2-7 better, the J assignment may be wrong. CDR1 is MNHEY and CDR2 is SVGEGT in the germline V gene. CDR3 length: 14 residues.

The J gene is TRBJ2-5, the V gene TRBV6-5, with 10 bases matching TRBD2. The closer fit of TRBJ2-1 to the DNA end suggests the J call may be wrong. Germline CDR1 is MNHEY and CDR2 is SVGAGI. The CDR3 runs 15 residues. The CDR3 sequence is CASSQQRGGFDGQFF. CDR3 sequence (DNA): TGTGCCAGCAGTCAACAGCGGGGGGGCTTCGATGGGCAGTTCTTC.

This chain connects TRBV3-1 to TRBJ2-5; 7 bases match TRBD1. The DNA end is more similar to TRBJ2-1, so the J call may be wrong. The CDR3 extends over 14 amino acids. CDR1 is LGHDT, CDR2 YNNKEL, per germline (reference sequence). CDR3 sequence reads: CASSQEGRGLRQFF. Written as DNA, the CDR3 is TGTGCCAGCAGCCAAGAAGGAAGGGGGCTAAGGCAGTTCTTC.

The CDR3 sequence: CASSETGVVGETQYF. In DNA, the CDR3 is TGTGCCAGCAGCGAGACAGGGGTCGTGGGTGAGACCCAGTACTTC. The gene calls are TRBV2 and TRBJ2-5, with TRBD1 matching over 8 bases. Germline assignment: CDR1 SNHLY and CDR2 FYNNEI. The CDR3 length is 15 residues. The V segment lost 6 bases and the J segment 5 bases; nucleotides outside the gene matches: 11. The complete variable domain, with remaining parts taken from reference TRBV2 and TRBJ2-5, reads EPEVTQTPSHQVTQMGQEVILRCVPISNHLYFYWYRQILGQKVEFLVSFYNNEISEKSEIFDDQFSVERPDGSNFTLKIRSTKLEDSAMYFCASSETGVVGETQYFGPGTRLLVL.

The chain's CDR3 is CASSQGPGGSLTDTQYF. The CDR3 nucleotides are TGTGCCAGCAGCCAAGGGCCCGGCGGGAGTTTAACAGATACGCAGTATTTT. The rearrangement uses TRBV4-2 and TRBJ2-3; 7 nucleotides line up with TRBD2. Germline values: CDR1 LGHNA, CDR2 YNFKEQ. V lost 1 base and J lost 3; bases outside the gene matches: 10. The CDR3 runs 17 residues.

This clonotype was seen a handful of times. The junction and the germline gene differ at one end; a read error may be behind it. The rearrangement uses TRBV7-6 and TRBJ2-1; the D is unclear. The germline V gene encodes CDR1 SGHVS and CDR2 FNYEAQ. The CDR3 totals 12 residues. The CDR3 reads CASSPLYHEQFF. The CDR3 DNA is TGTGCCAGCAGCCCCCTCTACCATGAGCAGTTCTTC.

This clonotype was counted between two and nine times. The chain links TRBV7-2 to TRBJ2-1; 8 nucleotides line up with TRBD1. V lost 3 bases and J lost 3; bases outside the gene matches: 7. The germline CDR1 and CDR2 sequences are SGHTA and FQGNSA. The CDR3 totals 16 residues. The CDR3, as DNA: TGTGCCAGCAGCTTTGGCGACAGGGGCCTCTACAATGAGCAGTTCTTC. Protein product: CASSFGDRGLYNEQFF.

The sample holds a few counts of this clonotype. J is TRBJ2-2 and V is TRBV4-3; 7 bases line up with TRBD1. After removal of 1 base from V and 4 bases from J, the junction contained 3 bases not matched to a gene. The CDR3 is 15 amino acids. CDR1 and CDR2 from the germline V gene are LGHNA and YSLEER. This CDR3 reads CASSQGTGSTGELFF. The CDR3 DNA reads TGCGCCAGCAGCCAAGGGACAGGCTCCACCGGGGAGCTGTTTTTT.

This clonotype was recorded many times. The chain employs TRBV29-1 and TRBJ1-1, with D possibly TRBD1 on 5 matching bases. The CDR3 totals 12 residues. Germline CDR1 and CDR2: SQVTM and ANQGSEA. V was clipped by 6 bases and J by 8 bases, with 16 bases between them. CDR3 in DNA: TGCAGCGTCCAGGGCGCATACGCCGAAGCTTTCTTT. Its protein is CSVQGAYAEAFF.

This clonotype was seen a few times. V and J are TRBV7-3 and TRBJ2-3; D gene unclear. The CDR3 is 15 amino acids. V shed 6 bases and J shed 4 bases, with 17 bases lying between them. Germline V CDR1 and CDR2: SGHTA, FQGTGA. The CDR3 DNA sequence: TGTGCCAGCAGTCCCGGTGCGCGTATTGCAGATACGCAGTATTTT. It translates to CASSPGARIADTQYF.

V is TRBV18 and J is TRBJ2-7; 7 positions match TRBD1. Germline lookup yields CDR1 KGHSH and CDR2 LQKENI. The trim removed 3 bases at V and 2 bases at J, leaving 4 bases unmatched. This CDR3 spans 14 amino acids. For the CDR3, the DNA is TGTGCCAGCTCACCGGGACAGCAAACCTACGAGCAGTACTTC. Protein: CASSPGQQTYEQYF.

In this sample, this clonotype turned up a few times. The chain uses TRBV10-3 and TRBJ2-3; TRBD2 aligns across 12 bases. The CDR3 runs 13 residues. V was clipped by 6 bases and J by 6 bases; unmatched bases: 1. Germline V CDR1 and CDR2: ENHRY, SYGVKD. CDR3 nucleotides: TGTGCCATCAGCGGACTAGCGGGGGATACGCAGTATTTT. Translation: CAISGLAGDTQYF.

The rearrangement links TRBV10-3 to TRBJ2-3; possibly TRBD1 or TRBD2 for D (6 bases each). The V gene's germline CDR1 is ENHRY and CDR2 SYGVKD. Trimming removed 8 bases from V and 1 base from J, with 22 bases in between. This CDR3 has 17 residues. The CDR3, as DNA: TGTGCCATCTCCACACCGACCGGGGGCGCGGGCACAGATACGCAGTATTTT. Its translation is CAISTPTGGAGTDTQYF.

This clonotype was detected a few times. J is TRBJ1-4 and V is TRBV15; D perhaps matches TRBD1 (6 bases). The CDR3 is 16 amino acids. Trimming cost V 8 bases and J 0 bases, with 16 bases left between them. CDR1 is LNHNV and CDR2 is YYDKDF in the germline V gene (reference sequence). CDR3 amino acids: CATGTFTGTTNEKLFF. In DNA, the CDR3 is TGTGCCACCGGTACATTTACAGGGACAACTAATGAAAAACTGTTTTTT.

The chain recombines TRBV20-1 with TRBJ2-2, with D unclear. Germline values: CDR1 DFQATT, CDR2 SNEGSKA (reference sequence). The CDR3 sequence is 15 residues long. Trimming cost V 1 base and J 0 bases, with 9 bases left between them. DNA for the CDR3: TGCAGTGCTAGAGGGCACAGAGCGAACACCGGGGAGCTGTTTTTT. It translates to CSARGHRANTGELFF.

The gene calls are TRBV6-5 and TRBJ2-7; tentative D call: TRBD2 (5 bases). V was clipped by 6 bases and J by 0 bases, with 9 bases between them. Germline lookup yields CDR1 MNHEY and CDR2 SVGAGI. The CDR3 covers 13 residues. CDR3 bases: TGTGCCAGCAGGATCGGGAACTCCTACGAGCAGTACTTC. Its translation is CASRIGNSYEQYF.

In its sample, this clonotype was seen many times. The J gene is TRBJ2-7, the V gene TRBV20-1; 7 bases are a match to TRBD1. V shed 6 bases and J 0 bases; nucleotides not matched to a gene: 8. The CDR3 is made up of 14 amino acids. CDR1 and CDR2 (germline): DFQATT, SNEGSKA (reference sequence). The CDR3 here is CSAEDRTSSYEQYF. In DNA, the CDR3 is TGCAGTGCAGAGGACAGGACAAGCTCCTACGAGCAGTACTTC.

Comments on this clonotype: No DNA is shown, since the ends of the CDR3 on it are uncertain; the CDR3 is the one TCRdb lists. The gene calls are TRBV30 and TRBJ1-2; TRBD1 is the table's D call and was not checked against the DNA. The CDR3 is 14 amino acids long, termini counted. In germline, CDR1 is GTSNPN, CDR2 SVGIG (reference sequence). The CDR3 here is CAWSFGPGDYGYTF.

This clonotype came up a few times. V usage is TRBV20-1 and J usage is TRBJ2-1; weak D call: TRBD1 (5 bases). The V gene lost 1 base and the J gene lost 5 bases, with 9 bases spanning the gap. CDR1 DFQATT and CDR2 SNEGSKA come from the germline V gene (reference sequence). This CDR3 region has 13 residues. CDR3 protein: CSARGTSDNEQFF. The CDR3 DNA follows: TGCAGTGCTAGAGGGACATCGGACAATGAGCAGTTCTTC.

This clonotype was detected once. V is TRBV29-1 and J is TRBJ1-5; weak D call: TRBD1 (5 bases). Germline loops: CDR1 SQVTM, CDR2 ANQGSEA. The V end was cut by 6 bases, the J end by 5 bases, with 8 bases between. The CDR3 runs 11 residues. The CDR3 coding sequence is TGCAGCGTGGGGGAGGATCAGCCCCAGCATTTT. It specifies CSVGEDQPQHF.

This rearrangement joins TRBV6-2 or TRBV6-3 to TRBJ1-1, with 8 bases lining up with TRBD1. The CDR3 is made up of 13 amino acids. Trimming removed 2 bases from V and 6 bases from J; junction bases left unmatched: 2. Germline-derived CDR1 and CDR2 are MNHEY and SVGEGT. Here the CDR3 DNA reads TGTGCCAGCAGTTACCCGGACAGGGCTGAAGCTTTCTTT. Translating gives CASSYPDRAEAFF.

V is TRBV2 and J is TRBJ2-6, with unresolved D. The CDR3 is 17 residues long. Trimming left V 7 bases short and J 0 bases short, with 16 bases between. Germline lookup yields CDR1 SNHLY and CDR2 FYNNEI. For the CDR3, the DNA is TGTGCCAGCACCAAATTTATTGGCAACTCTGGGGCCAACGTCCTGACTTTC. Translating it yields CASTKFIGNSGANVLTF.

This chain connects TRBV20-1 to TRBJ2-7, with D perhaps TRBD1 (5 bases). The germline V gene has CDR1 DFQATT and CDR2 SNEGSKA (reference sequence). The length of the CDR3 is 18 residues. Trimming stripped 0 bases from V and 3 bases from J, with 24 bases between. The CDR3 here is CSARDWQGPTRSLYEQYF. The CDR3 DNA sequence: TGCAGTGCTAGAGATTGGCAGGGTCCCACCCGAAGCCTCTACGAGCAGTACTTC.

This chain uses TRBV12-3 or TRBV12-4 with TRBJ1-6, with 10 bases that match TRBD1. This CDR3 is built from 14 residues. The V and J ends lost 6 bases and 9 bases, in that order; junction bases with no gene match: 5. The CDR3 loop is CASRTGGEGSPLHF. CDR3 DNA: TGTGCCAGCAGGACAGGGGGCGAGGGTTCACCCCTCCACTTT.

This chain joins TRBV4-3 and TRBJ2-7; TRBD1 matches at 7 bases. The DNA end lines up better with TRBJ2-1; the J call may be wrong. CDR3 length: 14 amino acids. The V gene's germline CDR1 is LGHNA and CDR2 YSLEER. CDR3 sequence (DNA): TGCGCCAGCAGCCTTGGGACAGAACCCAATGAGCAGTTCTTC. It yields the protein CASSLGTEPNEQFF.

As concerns this clonotype: The junction departs from the called germline gene at one end, perhaps through a read error. The chain uses TRBV27 and TRBJ2-7; D is ambiguous. CDR3 length: 14 amino acids. The germline gives CDR1 MNHEY, CDR2 SMNVEV (reference sequence). CDR3 sequence reads: CASSFGALSSEQYF. The CDR3 coding sequence is TGTGCCAGCAGTTTCGGCGCCCTCTCCTCCGAGCAGTACTTC.